This T cell receptor (beta chain) was captured by sequencing in a study of blood T cell repertoires in COVID-19. CDR1 and CDR2 from the germline V gene are SGDLS and YYNGEE. This CDR3 has 13 amino acids. Trimming shortened V by 3 bases and J by 9 bases, and 15 bases separated the two germline ends. Generated by immunoSEQ multiplex PCR, the TCRdb table keeps only in-frame clones and is missing some. The repertoire holds under 300,000 clones, with around 83% as singletons. This clone was detected only once. This rearrangement joins TRBV9 to TRBJ1-1, with a weak D call TRBD1 (6 bases). This receptor was taken from a middle-aged woman who had recovered from COVID-19. The sample consisted of peripheral blood. This CDR3 reads CASSAGGDTKAFF. The CDR3 DNA reads TGTGCCAGCAGCGCCGGGGGGGACACGAAAGCTTTCTTT. Using reference TRBV9 and TRBJ1-1 for the parts outside the CDR3, the full variable domain is DSGVTQTPKHLITATGQRVTLRCSPRSGDLSVYWYQQSLDQGLQFLIQYYNGEERAKGNILERFSAQQFPDLHSELNLSSLELGDSALYFCASSAGGDTKAFFGQGTRLTVV.